The T cell receptor (beta chain) under discussion was sequenced for a study of shared clonotypes between healthy human individuals. Sorted subsets were amplified in replicate PCRs using approximately 200 ng DNA, about 30,000 T cell genomes. Original processing notes: ImmunoSEQ only sent back junction sequences with no quality scores, so filtering was done differently. TCRdb keeps only in-frame clones here, not all; method: immunoSEQ multiplex PCR. The DNA was the basis for D and trimming; V, J and clone size are from that table. The sample shows roughly 1 million clones, more than 60% of them seen only once. Germline CDR1 LGHNA, CDR2 YSLEER. Trimming shortened V by 0 bases and J by 6 bases, and 11 bases separated the two germline ends. The CDR3 covers 15 residues.

J is TRBJ2-2 and V is TRBV4-3; tentatively, D is TRBD1 or TRBD2 (5 bases each). This receptor was taken from a man between 18 and 29 years old in good health. The sample comprised memory CD4+ T cells sorted from blood. Subset in this sample: CD45RA-negative fraction. In DNA form, the CDR3 reads TGCGCCAGCAGCCAAGATTGGGGGATCCCCGGGGAGCTGTTTTTT. Translating gives CASSQDWGIPGELFF.